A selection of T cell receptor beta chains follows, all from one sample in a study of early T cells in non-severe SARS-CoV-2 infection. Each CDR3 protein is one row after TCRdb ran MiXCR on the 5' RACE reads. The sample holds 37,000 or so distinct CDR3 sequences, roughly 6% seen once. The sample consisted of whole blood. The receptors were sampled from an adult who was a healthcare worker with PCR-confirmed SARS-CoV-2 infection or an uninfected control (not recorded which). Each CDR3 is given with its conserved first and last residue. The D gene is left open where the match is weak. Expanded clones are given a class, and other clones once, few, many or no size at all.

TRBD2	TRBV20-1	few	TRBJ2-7	CSANQRERYEQYF	TGCAGTGCGAACCAGCGGGAGAGGTACGAGCAGTACTTC
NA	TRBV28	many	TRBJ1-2	CASSSLFNYGYTF	TGTGCCAGCAGTTCCTTGTTTAACTATGGCTACACCTTC
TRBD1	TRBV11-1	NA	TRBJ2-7	CASSRRPGQEHEQYF	TGTGCCAGCAGTCGAAGACCGGGACAGGAACACGAGCAGTACTTC
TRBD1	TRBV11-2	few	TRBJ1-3	CASSTRTGSGNTIYF	TGTGCCAGCAGCACCCGGACAGGGAGCGGAAACACCATATATTTT
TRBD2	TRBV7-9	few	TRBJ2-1	CASSPRGGRDDEQFF	TGTGCCAGCAGCCCCCGAGGCGGGAGGGACGATGAGCAGTTCTTC
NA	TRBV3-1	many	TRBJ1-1	CASSHSNTEAFF	TGTGCCAGCAGCCACTCGAACACTGAAGCTTTCTTT
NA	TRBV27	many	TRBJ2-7	CASSSPIPPGTYEQYF	TGTGCCAGCAGCTCTCCCATCCCGCCCGGGACCTACGAGCAGTACTTC
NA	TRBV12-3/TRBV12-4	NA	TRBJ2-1	CASSPGRRPGAYNEQFF	TGTGCCAGCAGCCCGGGAAGGAGGCCAGGGGCCTACAATGAGCAGTTCTTC
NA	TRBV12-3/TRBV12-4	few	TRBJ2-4	CASSLRESKNIQYF	TGTGCCAGCAGTTTGAGGGAGTCCAAAAACATTCAGTACTTC
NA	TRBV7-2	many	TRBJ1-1	CASSLQTNTEAFF	TGTGCCAGCAGCCTACAGACGAACACTGAAGCTTTCTTT
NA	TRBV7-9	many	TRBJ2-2	CASSLEGVSTGELFF	TGTGCCAGCAGCTTAGAGGGGGTGTCCACCGGGGAGCTGTTTTTT
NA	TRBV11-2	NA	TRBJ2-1	CASSSTSTGAPGFF	TGTGCCAGCAGCTCAACCAGCACAGGCGCGCCCGGGTTCTTC
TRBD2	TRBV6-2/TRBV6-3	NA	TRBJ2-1	CASSYSGRDEQFF	TGTGCCAGCAGTTACAGCGGGAGGGATGAGCAGTTCTTC
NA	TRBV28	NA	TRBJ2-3	CASSLASRDSTDTQYF	TGTGCCAGCAGTTTAGCTTCACGGGACAGCACAGATACGCAGTATTTT
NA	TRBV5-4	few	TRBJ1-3	CASSLAAGKGNTIYF	TGTGCCAGCAGCTTGGCCGCAGGGAAAGGAAACACCATATATTTT
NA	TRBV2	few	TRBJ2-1	CASSGLGDEQFF	TGTGCCAGCAGTGGGTTGGGGGATGAGCAGTTCTTC
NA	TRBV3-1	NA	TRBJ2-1	CASSQDRPNEQFF	TGTGCCAGCAGCCAGGACAGACCAAATGAGCAGTTCTTC
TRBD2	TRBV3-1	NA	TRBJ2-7	CASSSAGTNLYEQYF	TGTGCCAGCAGCTCCGCCGGGACTAACCTCTACGAGCAGTACTTC
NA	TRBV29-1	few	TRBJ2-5	CSVRSTGETQYF	TGCAGCGTTCGGTCTACGGGAGAGACCCAGTACTTC
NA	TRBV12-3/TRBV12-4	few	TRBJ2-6	CASNPGLTAGANVLTF	TGTGCCAGCAACCCCGGGCTAACGGCTGGGGCCAACGTCCTGACTTTC
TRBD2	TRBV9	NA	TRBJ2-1	CASSVGGLLREQFF	TGTGCCAGCAGCGTAGGGGGACTACTTCGTGAGCAGTTCTTC
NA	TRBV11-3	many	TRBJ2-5	CASSQGGVLGSGETQYF	TGTGCCAGCAGCCAAGGCGGGGTACTAGGTTCTGGAGAGACCCAGTACTTC
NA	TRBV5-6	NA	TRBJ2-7	CASSHNGGASYEQYF	TGTGCCAGCAGCCACAATGGGGGGGCGTCCTACGAGCAGTACTTC
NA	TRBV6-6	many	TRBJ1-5	CASSPGTDQPQHF	TGTGCCAGCAGTCCAGGGACCGATCAGCCCCAGCATTTT
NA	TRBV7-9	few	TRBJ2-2	CASSRDENTGELFF	TGTGCCAGCAGCCGGGACGAAAACACCGGGGAGCTGTTTTTT
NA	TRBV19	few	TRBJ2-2	CASNDGGTTGELFF	TGTGCCAGTAATGACGGAGGTACGACCGGGGAGCTGTTTTTT
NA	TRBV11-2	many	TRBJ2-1	CATHTGGGEQFF	TGTGCCACACACACGGGGGGCGGCGAGCAGTTCTTC
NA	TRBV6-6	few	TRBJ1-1	CASLTEMNTEAFF	TGTGCCAGCCTGACAGAAATGAACACTGAAGCTTTCTTT
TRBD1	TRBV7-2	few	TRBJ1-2	CASSGGQGVDGYTF	TGTGCCAGCAGCGGTGGACAGGGGGTCGATGGCTACACCTTC
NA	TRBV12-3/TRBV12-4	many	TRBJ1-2	CASRARRTAGYTF	TGTGCCAGCAGGGCGCGTCGGACAGCCGGCTACACCTTC
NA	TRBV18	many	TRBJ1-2	CASSPGATNYGYTF	TGTGCCAGCTCACCCGGGGCGACTAACTATGGCTACACCTTC
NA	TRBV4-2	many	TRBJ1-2	CASSQDGGPGSGDYTF	TGTGCCAGCAGCCAAGATGGTGGCCCGGGGTCGGGAGACTACACCTTC
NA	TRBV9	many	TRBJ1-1	CASSVDLMNTEAFF	TGTGCCAGCAGCGTAGATTTGATGAACACTGAAGCTTTCTTT
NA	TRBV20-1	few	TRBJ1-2	CSADTGGFYGYTF	TGCAGTGCTGATACTGGGGGCTTCTATGGCTACACCTTC
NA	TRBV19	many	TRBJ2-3	CASSPTLTGSSTDTQYF	TGTGCCAGTAGTCCCACCCTCACGGGCTCCAGCACAGATACGCAGTATTTT
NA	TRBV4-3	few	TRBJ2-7	CASSQTTPGAPYEQYF	TGCGCCAGCAGCCAAACCACACCCGGGGCGCCCTACGAGCAGTACTTC
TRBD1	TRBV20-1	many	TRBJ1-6	CSAITGTGDSPLHF	TGCAGTGCTATTACCGGGACAGGGGATTCACCCCTCCACTTT
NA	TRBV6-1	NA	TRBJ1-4	CASSEASRGSEKLFF	TGTGCCAGCAGTGAAGCGTCAAGGGGGAGTGAAAAACTGTTTTTT
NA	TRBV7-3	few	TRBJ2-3	CASSFNPADTQYF	TGTGCCAGCAGCTTCAATCCAGCGGATACGCAGTATTTT
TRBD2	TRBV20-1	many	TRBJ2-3	CSARKALAGTDTQYF	TGCAGTGCTAGGAAAGCCCTAGCGGGCACAGATACGCAGTATTTT
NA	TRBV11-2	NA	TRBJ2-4	CASSLGGAAKNIQYF	TGTGCCAGCAGCTTGGGGGGGGCGGCCAAAAACATTCAGTACTTC
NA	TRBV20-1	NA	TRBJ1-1	CSAPHLNTEAFF	TGCAGTGCGCCCCACCTGAACACTGAAGCTTTCTTT
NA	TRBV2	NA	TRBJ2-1	CASSFDNEQFF	TGTGCCAGCAGCTTCGACAATGAGCAGTTCTTC
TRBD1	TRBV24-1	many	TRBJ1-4	CATWTGGDEKLFF	TGTGCCACCTGGACAGGGGGCGATGAAAAACTGTTTTTT
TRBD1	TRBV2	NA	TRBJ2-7	CASSPGTGEGEQYF	TGTGCCAGCAGTCCCGGGACAGGGGAGGGTGAGCAGTACTTC
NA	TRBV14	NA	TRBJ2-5	CASSQVPLDTRETQYF	TGTGCCAGCAGCCAAGTGCCCCTCGACACGAGAGAGACCCAGTACTTC
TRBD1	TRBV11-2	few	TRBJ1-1	CASSLRGTDTEAFF	TGTGCCAGCAGCTTACGGGGGACAGACACAGAAGCTTTCTTT
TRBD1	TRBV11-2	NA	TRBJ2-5	CASSSDRGPSYQETQYF	TGTGCCAGCAGTTCGGACAGGGGGCCTTCGTACCAAGAGACCCAGTACTTC
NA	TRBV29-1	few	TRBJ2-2	CSVDRANTGELFF	TGCAGCGTTGACAGAGCGAACACCGGGGAGCTGTTTTTT
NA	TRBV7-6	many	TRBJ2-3	CASSLATTDTQYF	TGTGCCAGCAGCTTAGCTACCACAGATACGCAGTATTTT